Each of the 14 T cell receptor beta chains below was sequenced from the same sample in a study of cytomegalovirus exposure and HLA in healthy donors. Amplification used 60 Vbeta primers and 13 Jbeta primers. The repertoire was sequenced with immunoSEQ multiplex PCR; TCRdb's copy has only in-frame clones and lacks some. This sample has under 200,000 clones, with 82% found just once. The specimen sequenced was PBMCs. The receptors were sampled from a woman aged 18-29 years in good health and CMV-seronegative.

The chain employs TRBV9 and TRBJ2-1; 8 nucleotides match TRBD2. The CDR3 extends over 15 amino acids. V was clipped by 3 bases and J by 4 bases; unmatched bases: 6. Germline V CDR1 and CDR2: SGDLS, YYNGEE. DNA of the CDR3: TGTGCCAGCAGCGAAGGGACTAGGAGTTACAATGAGCAGTTCTTC. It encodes CASSEGTRSYNEQFF.

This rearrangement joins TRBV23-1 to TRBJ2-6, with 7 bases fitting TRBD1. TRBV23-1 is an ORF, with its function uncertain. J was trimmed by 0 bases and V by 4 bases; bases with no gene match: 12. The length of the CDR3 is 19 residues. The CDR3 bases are TGCGCCAGCAGTCTCCAGCCCGACAGGGCCAACTCTGGGGCCAACGTCCTGACTTTC. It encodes CASSLQPDRANSGANVLTF.

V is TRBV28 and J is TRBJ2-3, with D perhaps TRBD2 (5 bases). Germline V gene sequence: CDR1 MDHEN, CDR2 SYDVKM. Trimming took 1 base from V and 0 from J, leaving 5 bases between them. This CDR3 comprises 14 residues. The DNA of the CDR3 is TGTGCCAGCAGTTTATCGGGGAGCACAGATACGCAGTATTTT. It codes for CASSLSGSTDTQYF.

The CDR3 protein is CASSLVAGLYNEQFF. The DNA for the CDR3 is TGTGCCAGCAGCTTAGTGGCGGGACTGTACAATGAGCAGTTCTTC. The V gene is TRBV7-6, the J gene TRBJ2-1, with D possibly TRBD2 on 6 matching bases. There are 15 residues in the CDR3. Trimming left V 1 base short and J 4 bases short, with 11 bases between. The germline V gene has CDR1 SGHVS and CDR2 FNYEAQ.

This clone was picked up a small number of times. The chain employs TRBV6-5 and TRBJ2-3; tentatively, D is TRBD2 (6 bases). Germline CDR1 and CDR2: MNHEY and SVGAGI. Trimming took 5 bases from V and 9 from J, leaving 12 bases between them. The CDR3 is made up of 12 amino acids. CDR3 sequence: CASSPIGSTQYF. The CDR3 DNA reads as TGTGCCAGCAGTCCCATCGGGAGCACGCAGTATTTT.

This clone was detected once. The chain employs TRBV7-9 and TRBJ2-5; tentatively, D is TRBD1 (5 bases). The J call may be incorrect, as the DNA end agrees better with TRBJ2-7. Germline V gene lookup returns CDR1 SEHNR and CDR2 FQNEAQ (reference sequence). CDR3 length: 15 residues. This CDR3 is CASSLDSAPSYEQYF. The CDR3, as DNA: TGTGCCAGCAGTCTCGACAGCGCTCCCTCCTACGAGCAGTACTTC.

CDR3 amino acids: CASSLEGRPETF. The CDR3 nucleotides are TGTGCCAGCAGTTTAGAGGGCAGGCCTGAGACCTTC. The chain uses TRBV28 and TRBJ1-2; D unresolved. The CDR3 length is 12 residues. V was clipped by 2 bases and J by 14 bases, with 15 bases between them. The germline V gene encodes CDR1 MDHEN and CDR2 SYDVKM.

CDR3 amino acids: CVRLNTEAFF. CDR3 nucleotide sequence: TGTGTCCGGTTGAACACTGAAGCTTTCTTT. The V gene is TRBV10-3, the J gene TRBJ1-1; D not certain. This CDR3 is built from 10 residues. Germline values: CDR1 ENHRY, CDR2 SYGVKD.

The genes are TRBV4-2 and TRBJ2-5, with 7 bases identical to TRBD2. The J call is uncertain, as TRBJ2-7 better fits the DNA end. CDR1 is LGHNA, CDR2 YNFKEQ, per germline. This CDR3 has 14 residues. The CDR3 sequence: CASSQAGLSYEQYF. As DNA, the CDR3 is TGTGCCAGCAGCCAAGCGGGACTAAGCTACGAGCAGTACTTC.

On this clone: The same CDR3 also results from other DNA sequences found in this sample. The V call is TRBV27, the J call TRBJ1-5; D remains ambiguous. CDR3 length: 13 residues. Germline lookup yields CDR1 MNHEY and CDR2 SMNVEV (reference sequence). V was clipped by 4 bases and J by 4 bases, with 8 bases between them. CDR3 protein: CASSSRGNQPQHF. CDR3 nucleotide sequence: TGTGCCAGCAGTTCACGAGGAAATCAGCCCCAGCATTTT.

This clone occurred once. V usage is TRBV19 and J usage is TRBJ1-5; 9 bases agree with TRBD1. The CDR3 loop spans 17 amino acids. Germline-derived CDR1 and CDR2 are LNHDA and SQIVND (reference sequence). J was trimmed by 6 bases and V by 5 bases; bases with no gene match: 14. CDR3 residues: CASSSRDRVFRGQPQHF. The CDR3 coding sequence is TGTGCCAGTAGTTCCCGGGACAGGGTCTTCAGGGGTCAGCCCCAGCATTTT.

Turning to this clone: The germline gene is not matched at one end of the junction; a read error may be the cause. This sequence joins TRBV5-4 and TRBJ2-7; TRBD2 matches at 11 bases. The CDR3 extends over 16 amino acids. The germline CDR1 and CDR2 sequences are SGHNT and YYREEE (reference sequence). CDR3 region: CASSLSGRAAKGEQYF. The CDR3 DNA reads TGCGCCAGCAGCCTTAGCGGGAGGGCCGCCAAGGGGGAGCAGTACTTC.

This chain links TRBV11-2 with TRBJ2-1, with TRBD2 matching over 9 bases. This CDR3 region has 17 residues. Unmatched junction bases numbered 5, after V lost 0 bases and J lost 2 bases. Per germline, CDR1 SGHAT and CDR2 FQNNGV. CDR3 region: CASSLDSAGGPYNEQFF. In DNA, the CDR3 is TGTGCCAGCAGCTTAGATTCGGCGGGAGGGCCCTACAATGAGCAGTTCTTC.

CDR3 residues: CASSTQGARPNEQFF. The CDR3 coding sequence is TGTGCCAGCAGCACACAGGGGGCGCGGCCTAATGAGCAGTTCTTC. The gene calls are TRBV6-5 and TRBJ2-1, with TRBD1 matching 9 bases. V was clipped by 6 bases and J by 7 bases; unmatched bases: 10. CDR1 and CDR2 from the germline V gene are MNHEY and SVGAGI. The CDR3 spans 15 residues.